The rows below give T cell receptor beta chains drawn from one sample of a study of molecular identifiers for immune sequencing clone quantification. TCRdb re-called the PCR reads through MiXCR, storing one row per CDR3 protein. The table has about 330,000 distinct CDR3 sequences, roughly 24% seen once; the top ten hold 0.65% to 0.75%. The sample comprised naive CD8+ T cells from blood, with Jurkat cell RNA spiked in. The receptors derive from a human donor in good health. Some libraries in this study had Jurkat cell RNA spiked in. Both conserved end residues are part of each CDR3. The D gene is left open where the match is weak. The listing skips clone size in some rows; elsewhere it reads once, few, many or a size class.

V gene: TRBV7-9; D gene: .; clone size: many; J gene: TRBJ2-3; CDR3 protein: CASSFFGLQDTQYF; CDR3 DNA: TGTGCCAGCAGCTTCTTTGGGCTTCAGGATACGCAGTATTTT
V gene: TRBV5-1; D gene: .; clone size: many; J gene: TRBJ2-3; CDR3 protein: CASKTSTILGGTDTQYF; CDR3 DNA: TGCGCCAGCAAGACGTCAACCATTCTAGGAGGTACAGATACGCAGTATTTT
V gene: TRBV29-1; D gene: .; clone size: many; J gene: TRBJ1-5; CDR3 protein: CSVAGVNNQPQHF; CDR3 DNA: TGCAGCGTTGCAGGGGTAAACAATCAGCCCCAGCATTTT
V gene: TRBV7-6; D gene: TRBD1; clone size: many; J gene: TRBJ2-7; CDR3 protein: CASSQTGLEQYF; CDR3 DNA: TGTGCCAGCAGCCAGACAGGGCTGGAGCAGTACTTC
V gene: TRBV29-1; D gene: .; clone size: many; J gene: TRBJ1-1; CDR3 protein: CSVARDNTEAFF; CDR3 DNA: TGCAGCGTTGCCAGAGACAACACTGAAGCTTTCTTT
V gene: TRBV12-3/TRBV12-4; D gene: .; clone size: few; J gene: TRBJ1-1; CDR3 protein: CASSLPLYGAEAFF; CDR3 DNA: TGTGCCAGCAGTTTACCCTTATATGGGGCTGAAGCTTTCTTT
V gene: TRBV6-1; D gene: .; clone size: few; J gene: TRBJ1-5; CDR3 protein: CASSEARGPSNQPQHF; CDR3 DNA: TGTGCCAGCAGTGAAGCGCGAGGACCTAGCAATCAGCCCCAGCATTTT
V gene: TRBV4-1; D gene: .; clone size: .; J gene: TRBJ1-6; CDR3 protein: CASSQAALGGGSSPLHF; CDR3 DNA: TGCGCCAGCAGCCAAGCTGCTCTCGGGGGAGGTTCCTCACCCCTCCACTTT
V gene: TRBV20-1; D gene: .; clone size: many; J gene: TRBJ2-5; CDR3 protein: CSARDSSGDLNKETQYF; CDR3 DNA: TGCAGTGCTAGAGATAGCAGCGGAGACCTCAATAAAGAGACCCAGTACTTC
V gene: TRBV29-1; D gene: .; clone size: many; J gene: TRBJ2-4; CDR3 protein: CSVEERGNAKNIQYF; CDR3 DNA: TGCAGCGTTGAAGAGCGGGGAAACGCCAAAAACATTCAGTACTTC
V gene: TRBV7-8; D gene: TRBD1; clone size: many; J gene: TRBJ1-4; CDR3 protein: CASGQGGLNEKLFF; CDR3 DNA: TGTGCCAGCGGACAGGGGGGGCTTAATGAAAAACTGTTTTTT